This T cell receptor (beta chain) was captured in a study of T cell responses to AZD1222 COVID-19 vaccine. For the study at large: Pooling was applied to second doses at about 4 or about 12 weeks.

General study findings and limits: AZD1222 recipients seropositive at baseline numbered only six or seven. Among the donors, most were white British and more were female, and clonal diversity was possibly underestimated. Of spike-specific TCRs, nearly half reportedly target regions left unmutated in variants.

TCRdb's copy holds only in-frame clones and misses some; the assay was immunoSEQ multiplex PCR. This table holds fewer than 150,000 clones, roughly 93% found once. As regards this clone: Its target is unknown.

Germline-derived CDR1 and CDR2 are MDHEN and SYDVKM. Trimming stripped 6 bases from V and 5 bases from J, with 7 bases between. This CDR3 has 11 amino acids. The chain employs TRBV28 and TRBJ2-5, with D unresolved. The clonotype comes from an adult in good health. The starting material was peripheral blood, obtained on day 0 of AZD1222 vaccination. The CDR3 nucleotides are TGTGCCAGCAGAAGCTGGGAGACCCAGTACTTC. Its protein product is CASRSWETQYF.